A selection of T cell receptor beta chains follows, all from one sample in a study of cytomegalovirus exposure and HLA in healthy donors. Profiled with immunoSEQ multiplex PCR; TCRdb holds only in-frame clones, not every one. The data contain 90,000 to 150,000 clones, approximately 90% of them singletons. The sample was PBMCs. Every receptor here comes from a woman between 18 and 30 years old in good health and CMV-seropositive. The CDR3 runs from the conserved cysteine through the conserved F or W. A D gene is named only where the DNA matches it firmly. The size of a clone is reported for some rows only, either as once, few or many, or as a class for expanded clones.

v_call	j_call	clone_size	d_call	cdr3_aa	cdr3_nt
TRBV19	TRBJ1-2	NA	TRBD1	CASTQLQGAGYGYTF	TGTGCCAGTACTCAACTGCAGGGGGCAGGGTATGGCTACACCTTC
TRBV15	TRBJ2-7	NA	TRBD1	CATSRGQGSTTYEQYF	TGTGCCACCAGCAGGGGACAGGGGTCAACGACCTACGAGCAGTACTTC
TRBV11-2	TRBJ2-3	NA	NA	CASSLGGRTDTQYF	TGTGCCAGCAGCTTAGGGGGCCGGACAGATACGCAGTATTTT
TRBV7-9	TRBJ1-1	NA	NA	CASSLDRGVMNTEAFF	TGTGCCAGCAGCTTAGATCGGGGGGTGATGAACACTGAAGCTTTCTTT
TRBV16	TRBJ1-2	NA	TRBD1	CASSQSDRASGYTF	TGTGCCAGCAGCCAATCGGACAGGGCAAGTGGCTACACCTTC
TRBV5-1	TRBJ2-3	NA	TRBD2	CASSLAQRGGPTDTQYF	TGCGCCAGCAGCTTGGCCCAGCGGGGGGGTCCCACAGATACGCAGTATTTT
TRBV27	TRBJ2-1	NA	TRBD1	CASSWGGTGLKNEQFF	TGTGCCAGCAGTTGGGGGGGGACAGGGCTAAAAAATGAGCAGTTCTTC
TRBV4-1	TRBJ2-5	NA	TRBD1	CASSLQTGHETQYF	TGCGCCAGCAGCCTTCAGACAGGGCACGAGACCCAGTACTTC
TRBV5-1	TRBJ1-4	NA	NA	CASSLNPSREKLFF	TGCGCCAGCAGCTTGAACCCTTCGCGTGAAAAACTGTTTTTT
TRBV7-9	TRBJ2-6	NA	NA	CASSLLVGANVLTF	TGTGCCAGCAGCTTATTAGTAGGGGCCAACGTCCTGACTTTC
TRBV2	TRBJ1-1	NA	TRBD1	CAQAGDRDNTEAFF	TGTGCCCAAGCGGGGGACAGGGATAACACTGAAGCTTTCTTT
TRBV6-1	TRBJ2-7	NA	TRBD1	CASSEESGGSYEQYF	TGTGCCAGCAGTGAAGAGTCAGGGGGCTCCTACGAGCAGTACTTC
TRBV30	TRBJ2-5	NA	NA	CAWSEAGAAQETQYF	TGTGCCTGGAGTGAGGCAGGGGCCGCTCAAGAGACCCAGTACTTC
TRBV5-6	TRBJ2-3	NA	NA	CASSWTSTDTQYF	TGTGCCAGCAGCTGGACTAGCACAGATACGCAGTATTTT
TRBV5-1	TRBJ1-2	NA	NA	CASSLGRDYGYTF	TGCGCCAGCAGCTTGGGCAGGGACTATGGCTACACCTTC
TRBV5-1	TRBJ1-4	NA	TRBD1	CASSRLGTGNEKLFF	TGCGCCAGCAGCCGTCTCGGGACAGGGAATGAAAAACTGTTTTTT
TRBV4-3	TRBJ2-7	few	NA	CASSQDWLYEQYF	TGCGCCAGCAGCCAAGATTGGCTCTACGAGCAGTACTTC
TRBV27	TRBJ1-2	NA	NA	CASSLKGRGGYGYTF	TGTGCCAGCAGTTTAAAGGGACGGGGGGGTTATGGCTACACCTTC
TRBV19	TRBJ2-1	NA	NA	CASTQVATRSYNEQFF	TGTGCCAGTACCCAAGTAGCTACTCGCTCCTACAATGAGCAGTTCTTC
TRBV5-4	TRBJ2-2	NA	TRBD2	CASSLESGGAGELFF	TGTGCCAGCAGCTTGGAGAGCGGGGGGGCCGGGGAGCTGTTTTTT
TRBV19	TRBJ1-2	NA	NA	CASSRTGHDGYTF	TGTGCCAGTAGTAGAACAGGGCACGATGGCTACACCTTC
TRBV6-5	TRBJ2-2	NA	NA	CASSYSWRGRTGELFF	TGTGCCAGCAGTTACTCTTGGAGGGGCCGCACCGGGGAGCTGTTTTTT
TRBV6-5	TRBJ2-7	few	TRBD1	CASGHRGYEQYF	TGTGCCAGCGGTCACAGGGGCTACGAGCAGTACTTC
TRBV9	TRBJ2-3	NA	TRBD2	CASSVSSGGAGIDTQYF	TGTGCCAGCAGCGTTAGCAGCGGGGGGGCCGGGATAGATACGCAGTATTTT
TRBV9	TRBJ1-3	once	NA	CASSVSSGNTIYF	TGTGCCAGCAGCGTGAGCTCTGGAAACACCATATATTTT
TRBV4-1	TRBJ2-7	NA	NA	CASSPDRMTTYEQYF	TGCGCCAGCAGCCCAGACAGGATGACGACCTACGAGCAGTACTTC
TRBV2	TRBJ1-1	NA	NA	CASSARQRMNTEAFF	TGTGCCAGCAGTGCGAGACAGAGAATGAACACTGAAGCTTTCTTT
TRBV7-9	TRBJ2-2	NA	NA	CASSLVVTTSNTGELFF	TGTGCCAGCAGCTTAGTGGTGACTACCTCGAACACCGGGGAGCTGTTTTTT
TRBV11-3	TRBJ1-2	NA	TRBD1	CASSFRGPGGPGYTF	TGTGCCAGCAGCTTTAGGGGCCCAGGGGGCCCTGGCTACACCTTC
TRBV11-2	TRBJ1-5	NA	NA	CASSLESSGDGNQPQHF	TGTGCCAGCAGCTTAGAGTCTTCAGGGGATGGAAATCAGCCCCAGCATTTT
TRBV7-8	TRBJ2-1	NA	TRBD2	CASSRLAGYNEQFF	TGTGCCAGCAGCCGCCTAGCGGGCTACAATGAGCAGTTCTTC
TRBV6-6	TRBJ1-5	NA	TRBD1	CASTPYGTGEGQPQHF	TGTGCCAGCACCCCATACGGGACAGGAGAGGGTCAGCCCCAGCATTTT
TRBV19	TRBJ1-2	NA	TRBD1	CASSVRTGPNYGYTF	TGTGCCAGTAGTGTCAGGACAGGCCCTAACTATGGCTACACCTTC
TRBV30	TRBJ1-1	NA	NA	CAWSLDSENTEAFF	TGTGCCTGGAGTCTCGACAGTGAGAACACTGAAGCTTTCTTT
TRBV11-2	TRBJ1-1	NA	TRBD1	CASSSGQAPMNTEAFF	TGTGCCAGCAGCTCCGGACAGGCCCCCATGAACACTGAAGCTTTCTTT
TRBV5-1	TRBJ2-2	NA	NA	CASTDRFDTGELFF	TGCGCCAGCACTGACAGGTTCGACACCGGGGAGCTGTTTTTT
TRBV14	TRBJ2-1	once	TRBD2	CASSPSGRAGNEQFF	TGTGCCAGCAGTCCTAGCGGGAGGGCCGGTAATGAGCAGTTCTTC
TRBV19	TRBJ1-2	once	NA	CASRGRAATSNYGYTF	TGTGCCAGTAGGGGCAGGGCCGCTACCTCGAACTATGGCTACACCTTC
TRBV11-3	TRBJ2-2	NA	TRBD2	CASSLRERDDTGELFF	TGTGCCAGCAGCCTTAGAGAGCGGGATGACACCGGGGAGCTGTTTTTT
TRBV19	TRBJ2-2	NA	NA	CASSFRNTGELFF	TGTGCCAGTAGTTTTAGGAACACCGGGGAGCTGTTTTTT
TRBV18	TRBJ2-7	NA	NA	CASSPPSGSEQYF	TGTGCCAGCTCACCACCGTCAGGGTCCGAGCAGTACTTC
TRBV2	TRBJ2-7	NA	TRBD2	CASRRRLADYSYEQYF	TGTGCCAGCAGGCGCAGACTAGCGGATTACTCCTACGAGCAGTACTTC
TRBV5-4	TRBJ2-7	NA	TRBD2	CASSGGGGGNEQYF	TGTGCCAGCAGCGGGGGGGGAGGAGGAAACGAGCAGTACTTC
TRBV27	TRBJ1-1	NA	TRBD1	CASSGYRGATEAFF	TGTGCCAGCAGTGGCTACAGGGGTGCCACTGAAGCTTTCTTT
TRBV4-2	TRBJ2-7	few	NA	CASRITADSFYEQYF	TGTGCCAGCAGAATTACCGCTGACAGCTTCTACGAGCAGTACTTC
TRBV7-3	TRBJ2-1	NA	TRBD2	CASSPLLAAHNEQFF	TGTGCCAGCAGCCCATTGCTAGCGGCCCACAATGAGCAGTTCTTC